This TCR beta chain originates from a study of shared clonotypes between healthy human individuals. This CDR3 is built from 14 residues. J was trimmed by 2 bases and V by 4 bases; bases with no gene match: 5. Germline loops: CDR1 SQVTM, CDR2 ANQGSEA. Comments on this clone: Its target is not known.

Sequencing used immunoSEQ multiplex PCR; TCRdb keeps in-frame clones, though not all of them. Seen here are 1.4 million or so clones, approximately 98.5% observed once, and the top ten hold about 0.35%. None of the donors, who were healthy HIV-negative adults, had recently had acute infections or vaccinations. Study-wide points: The authors expected sequencing depth to affect clonotype sharing among donors. Clonotypes which were not shared had lower generation probabilities than clonotypes that all four donors shared.

This clonotype was obtained from a man aged 25 to 45 in good health. Sequencing used naive CD4+ T cells sorted from blood. Subset reported: CD45RA+ positively selected. The genes are TRBV29-1 and TRBJ2-1; TRBD1 agrees at 7 bases. The CDR3, as DNA: TGCAGCGTTGGACAGGGTAGTACCTACAATGAGCAGTTCTTC. It encodes CSVGQGSTYNEQFF.